Each of the 10 T cell receptor beta chains below was sequenced from the same sample in a study of T cell responses to AZD1222 COVID-19 vaccine. Profiled with immunoSEQ multiplex PCR; TCRdb holds only in-frame clones, not every one. The sample shows just over 150,000 clones, about 90% of them seen only once. Sequences were derived from peripheral blood, sampled 28 days after the second AZD1222 dose. The receptors shown here come from an adult who received the AZD1222 COVID-19 vaccine.

The rearrangement uses TRBV25-1 and TRBJ2-7; D is unclear. Germline CDR1 reads MGHDK; CDR2 reads SYGVNS. Between the trimmed V and J ends, which lost 8 bases and 2 bases, there was a span of 16 bases. The CDR3 covers 14 residues. CDR3 amino acids: CASQSPVGPYEQYF. The CDR3 nucleotides are TGTGCCAGCCAATCACCGGTGGGTCCCTACGAGCAGTACTTC.

The CDR3 is CASGLVQGTGLTEAFF. CDR3 nucleotides: TGTGCTAGTGGTTTGGTACAAGGGACGGGCCTCACTGAAGCTTTCTTT. The chain combines TRBV12-5 with TRBJ1-1, with D possibly TRBD1 on 5 matching bases. This CDR3 has 16 residues. Trimming pared 0 bases from V and 4 bases from J, leaving 15 bases between. The V gene's germline CDR1 is LGHNT and CDR2 FRNRAP.

The chain couples TRBV29-1 to TRBJ2-5, with 10 bases that match TRBD2. This CDR3 spans 16 amino acids. Germline CDR1 reads SQVTM; CDR2 reads ANQGSEA. V shed 1 base, J shed 5 bases, and the junction held 10 bases outside the gene matches. The DNA of the CDR3 is TGCAGCGTTGAAGTAGGGGCTAGCGGGAGTTGGGAGACCCAGTACTTC. This translates into CSVEVGASGSWETQYF. Variable domain in full (rest from reference TRBV29-1 and TRBJ2-5): SAVISQKPSRDICQRGTSLTIQCQVDSQVTMMFWYRQQPGQSLTLIATANQGSEATYESGFVIDKFPISRPNLTFSTLTVSNMSPEDSSIYLCSVEVGASGSWETQYFGPGTRLLVL.

CDR3 residues: CASNGQGTGYTF. CDR3 bases: TGTGCCAGCAACGGACAGGGGACTGGCTACACCTTC. V and J are TRBV6-5 and TRBJ1-2; 9 bases map to TRBD1. Germline loops: CDR1 MNHEY, CDR2 SVGAGI. V lost 7 bases and J lost 7; bases outside the gene matches: 4. CDR3 length: 12 amino acids.

The rearrangement links TRBV7-9 to TRBJ1-2; 7 bases fit TRBD1. Germline CDR1 reads SEHNR; CDR2 reads FQNEAQ (reference sequence). The trim removed 3 bases at V and 4 bases at J, leaving 5 bases unmatched. The CDR3 has 14 amino acids. DNA of the CDR3: TGTGCCAGCAGCTTTACAGGGGTCTCCTATGGCTACACCTTC. It yields the protein CASSFTGVSYGYTF.

The chain is built from TRBV7-2 and TRBJ1-1; 7 bases align to TRBD1. This CDR3 has 17 amino acids. Per germline, CDR1 SGHTA and CDR2 FQGNSA. V lost 4 bases and J lost 4; bases outside the gene matches: 15. The CDR3 protein is CASSSLPFGAGGTEAFF. CDR3 DNA sequence: TGTGCCAGCAGCTCACTTCCTTTCGGGGCAGGGGGCACTGAAGCTTTCTTT.

V usage is TRBV5-8 and J usage is TRBJ2-7; 10 positions agree with TRBD1. The CDR3 is 14 amino acids. V was pared by 4 bases and J by 4 bases, with 5 bases of the junction left unmatched. Germline V lookup: CDR1 SGHTS, CDR2 YDEGEE. CDR3 protein: CASSPGTGVYEQYF. The CDR3 nucleotides are TGTGCCAGCAGCCCGGGGACAGGGGTATACGAGCAGTACTTC. The variable domain in full, with the rest retrieved from reference TRBV5-8 and TRBJ2-7, is EAGVTQSPTHLIKTRGQQATLRCSPISGHTSVYWYQQALGLGLQFLLWYDEGEERNRGNFPPRFSGRQFPNYSSELNVNALELEDSALYLCASSPGTGVYEQYFGPGTRLTVT.

This chain links TRBV20-1 with TRBJ1-4; D not certain. Trimming took 6 bases from V and 7 from J, leaving 9 bases between them. The germline V gene has CDR1 DFQATT and CDR2 SNEGSKA (reference sequence). The CDR3 length is 11 residues. CDR3 sequence (DNA): TGCAGTGCGGCAGATCTTGAAAAACTGTTTTTT. It is translated as CSAADLEKLFF.

This clone appeared a single time. The junction and the germline gene differ at one end; a read error may be behind it. The chain has TRBV5-4 and TRBJ2-7; 8 bases are shared with TRBD1. The germline CDR1 and CDR2 sequences are SGHNT and YYREEE (reference sequence). This CDR3 is built from 15 residues. CDR3 coding DNA: TGTGCCAGCAGCCCTTCCGGGACAGGCTCCCACGAGCAGTACTTC. Translation: CASSPSGTGSHEQYF.

The J gene is TRBJ1-3, the V gene TRBV28; D gene unclear. The germline V and J ends were trimmed by 7 bases and 4 bases, with 17 bases remaining between them. The CDR3 covers 15 residues. Looked up from germline, CDR1 is MDHEN and CDR2 is SYDVKM. The CDR3, as DNA: TGTGCCAGCACTCTCCTCCCGGTAGGGGGAAACACCATATATTTT. Residues: CASTLLPVGGNTIYF.